Listed here is a single TCR beta chain. This specimen comes from a study of blood T cell repertoires in COVID-19. Study-level background: Collection of acute and convalescent COVID-19 samples took place in the United States, Italy and Spain. From T cells, B-cell-depleted T cells, or PBMCs came the material, which was cDNA or gDNA.

Study processing details: Amplification of reference gene primers was used by the study to estimate nucleated cell counts. Assay: immunoSEQ multiplex PCR; the TCRdb copy retains only in-frame clones and omits some. That table furnishes V, J and clone size, whereas the DNA furnished D and trimming. Here the sample spans hundreds of thousands of clones, over 75% being singletons. The CDR3 sequence is 16 residues long. Trimming took 4 bases from V and 3 from J; bases not matched to a gene: 4. Looked up from germline, CDR1 is MNHEY and CDR2 is SMNVEV (reference sequence). Cohort 3 recovery required two negative PCRs, clearance, or symptom resolution.

The material sequenced was PBMCs or T cells enriched from blood (not recorded which). The chain uses TRBV27 and TRBJ2-2; 11 bases are shared with TRBD2. The source of this sequence is a woman aged 25 to 39 who had recovered from COVID-19. CDR3 in DNA: TGTGCCAGCAGTTCCGGACTAGCGGGCTACACCGGGGAGCTGTTTTTT. Translated, it gives CASSSGLAGYTGELFF.